Sequencing of this TCR beta chain was carried out in a study of beta chain features in type 1 diabetes. Study conclusions and caveats: VDJ junctions from patients with type 1 diabetes contained fewer insertions and more deletions. Compared to healthy donors, patients appeared to have naive, central memory and Treg TCRB repertoires that were more alike. Shorter TCRB CDR3s, moderately but significantly so, marked every one of the four CD4+ subsets in Type 1 diabetes patients.

Germline CDR1 reads KGHSH; CDR2 reads LQKENI. J lost 3 bases, V lost 2 bases, and 7 bases had no gene match. The CDR3 loop spans 16 amino acids. There are a few counts of this clone. Its antigen is not identified. TCRB transcripts that were expressed got sequenced, as all of the isolated RNA had been reverse transcribed. Sequencing of naive, central memory and regulatory T cell samples gave an average of around 3.5 million reads. The method was immunoSEQ multiplex PCR; TCRdb's version includes in-frame clones alone and lacks a portion of them. Among fewer than 900,000 clones listed, 17% were seen once.

The chain is built from TRBV18 and TRBJ2-7, with TRBD1 identical over 10 bases. Sequencing used naive CD4+ T cells from blood. The receptor was derived from a woman between 18 and 29 years old in good health. The chain's CDR3 is CASSPYETGGGYEQYF. In DNA, the CDR3 is TGTGCCAGCTCACCATACGAGACAGGGGGCGGCTACGAGCAGTACTTC.